This entry describes one T cell receptor (beta chain). This clonotype was observed a handful of times. It has no known antigen specificity. Per-base quality was not reported, and no clone a single base away is much larger than it. Trimming takes 8 bases from V and 2 bases from J, and the germline ends sit 12 bases apart. The CDR3, from cysteine to phenylalanine, totals 13 residues. Only the CDR3 region is kept as DNA, spanning 39 bases read in frame from base 1. The record originates from a study of human T cells and chemical hapten exposure (dated by TCRdb to about 2021). Regarding the research as a whole: For sensitization, 2% DPC in acetone was applied to an approximately 2 cm by approximately 2 cm area of upper inner arm skin. In alopecia patients, the study followed how the peripheral blood TCR repertoire changed in vivo over primary and secondary sensitization to diphenylcyclopropenone (DPC), a hapten. Patch tests used Finn chambers with 0.01% DPC on the upper back, scored after 6 days by International Contact Dermatitis Research Group standards. Libraries were pooled for sequencing, and variation in per-sample TCR yields was attributed mainly to small differences in library volumes within the pool. Blood for TCR sequencing was provided by twenty-nine alopecia patients at one to four time points (pre-sensitization, 2, 6 and 24 weeks). Blood samples were taken from patients before sensitization (week 0) and then at 2, 6 and about 24 weeks after DPC sensitization. The patient cohort, mostly female, included alopecia areata with under or over 50% scalp involvement, alopecia totalis and alopecia universalis. Patients additionally received weekly therapeutic DPC doses to the scalp throughout the approximately 25-week study period. Beyond this particular receptor, the publication reports: Patch test score correlated positively with the number of PT1 expanded TCRs, reaching significance at thresholds 8, 16 and 32 but not at 4. Expanded TCRs formed significantly more large CDR3 similarity clusters than pre-sensitization or healthy control sets, consistent with antigen-driven responses. Repeated subsampling changed both the strength of the expansion versus patch-test correlation and the threshold at which that correlation became significant. Alopecia, a presumed autoimmune disease, was present in all patients, so the immune response of the patients might differ from that of healthy individuals. DPC sensitization did not change how many TCRs were above 1 in 1000 frequency, and no evidence was found of alterations in global repertoire structure.

The library relied on RACE. Data came from a NextSeq 500. During library preparation, unique molecular identifiers were attached to individual cDNA molecules so that TCRs could be counted quantitatively and reproducibly. Both TCR alpha and TCR beta chains were sequenced from each blood RNA sample. The original pipeline was this. A median of roughly 99,000 TCRs per sample was observed, with a range of 23,224 to 690,600. V, J and CDR3 annotation of the TCR reads was carried out using the Decombinator software suite. For PS versus PT1 abundance plots, all samples were subsampled to the same number of TCRs (28,000). TCRs were defined as expanded if absent before sensitization and observed at least eight times at the 2-week time point. TCRdb reanalyzed the raw reads on its own, using fastp at Q25 for trimming and MiXCR for clone calling, and kept in-frame beta chains. One record per CDR3 amino acid sequence lists the most common genes and DNA. Here the V and J calls rest on TCRdb's processing, not on the authors' analysis. The sample table holds approximately 90,000 distinct CDR3 sequences, of which about an eighth were seen once. The ten largest clonotypes hold 2.1% of the sample.

According to the study, the label for this sample's time point signals: patch test 1, 2 weeks after DPC sensitization. Explained via the paper, the treatment or condition label denotes: therapeutic diphenylcyclopropenone sensitization with weekly scalp DPC. At each patch-test visit, blood was drawn before the patch test was applied. Patients were eligible if aged 18 to 70, diagnosed with alopecia and judged suitable for DPC therapy, and pregnant patients were excluded. Total RNA was extracted from unfractionated whole blood collected in Tempus Blood RNA tubes. The V and J genes are TRBV12-3 or TRBV12-4 and TRBJ2-5; the D region possibly corresponds to TRBD1 (5 bases align). The clonotype comes from a woman in her forties with alopecia areata. Some clones in this sample may be carry-over from other donors' samples. The sample was whole blood, taken in connection with sensitization to the hapten diphenylcyclopropenone (DPC). The nucleotides read TGTGCCAGCGGGTCCAGGGCGCAAGAGACCCAGTACTTC. This gives the protein CASGSRAQETQYF.